Sequencing of this T cell receptor beta chain was carried out in a study of T cell responses to AZD1222 COVID-19 vaccine. The germline gives CDR1 SGHDT, CDR2 YYEEEE. Trimming left V 4 bases short and J 5 bases short, with 21 bases between. The CDR3 runs 16 residues. Measured with immunoSEQ multiplex PCR; TCRdb has only the in-frame clones, and not every one. The sample has 150,000 to 200,000 clones, 80% to 95% seen once. The receptor comes from an adult in good health. This rearrangement joins TRBV5-6 to TRBJ2-5; perhaps TRBD2 as D (6 bases). Sequenced material: peripheral blood, taken on day 0 of AZD1222 vaccination. CDR3 in amino acids: CASSPRGAGIRETQYF. Here the CDR3 DNA reads TGTGCCAGCAGCCCCAGAGGGGCGGGGATAAGGGAGACCCAGTACTTC.